Detailed here is one T cell receptor beta chain. Its antigen is not identified. The sample is drawn from a study of cytomegalovirus exposure and HLA in healthy donors. Findings of the study overall: A later analysis reportedly identified an Asian-associated ancestry cluster as carrying fewer N-insertions than the roughly 700-donor mean.

CDR1 and CDR2 from the germline V gene are SGHRS and YFSETQ. This CDR3 comprises 14 residues. The V gene end was trimmed by 0 bases and the J gene end by 7 bases; junction bases not matched to a gene: 4. PCR involved 60 Vbeta and 13 Jbeta primers. Repertoires were generated with immunoSEQ multiplex PCR, while TCRdb's copy carries only in-frame clones and drops some. This table holds around 260,000 clones, 75% to 90% found once. The source is a girl aged 2-10 years in good health and CMV-seronegative. V usage is TRBV5-1 and J usage is TRBJ1-2, with 9 positions matching TRBD1. The sample was PBMCs. In nucleotides, the CDR3 is TGCGCCAGCAGCTTGGCGGGACAGGGAGGTGGCTACACCTTC. This translates into CASSLAGQGGGYTF.